This T cell receptor (beta chain) comes out of a study of T cell responses to AZD1222 COVID-19 vaccine. Study-level results: Just a handful of AZD1222 recipients tested seropositive at baseline. Most donors were white British and more were female, and clonal diversity was possibly underestimated. Within unmutated variant regions lay the reported targets of nearly half of spike-specific TCRs. Without day 14 samples, only post-peak T cell repertoires were studied.

Of note for this clone: What it recognizes is unknown.

Repertoires were generated with immunoSEQ multiplex PCR, while TCRdb's copy carries only in-frame clones and drops some. This sample has under 200,000 clones, with more than 75% found just once. The TCR was taken from an adult who received the AZD1222 COVID-19 vaccine. This material consisted of peripheral blood, taken 28 days after the second AZD1222 dose.

In DNA form, the CDR3 reads TGTGCCAGCAGTGGGCAGCTTACGGAGACCCAGTACTTC. Encoded protein: CASSGQLTETQYF. The V and J genes are TRBV14 and TRBJ2-5, with D uncertain. Germline assignment: CDR1 SGHDN and CDR2 FVKESK. This CDR3 has 13 amino acids. V gave up 6 bases and J gave up 5 bases, with 13 bases separating them.